Following are 32 T cell receptor beta chains from one sample sequenced in a study of OX40 agonist ivuxolimab in advanced cancers. Clones were read by immunoSEQ multiplex PCR, and TCRdb kept only the in-frame ones, dropping some. The table has about 82,000 clones, roughly 86% seen once; the top ten hold 0.8% to 1%. The sample consisted of CD4+ or CD8+ T cells sorted from blood, taken in a trial of the OX40 agonist ivuxolimab. The receptor source for this set is an adult with an advanced solid tumor such as melanoma, head and neck, liver or kidney cancer.

This clone appeared a few times. The gene calls are TRBV11-2 and TRBJ1-1; no firm D call. Deletions cut 6 bases from V and 0 bases from J, with 5 bases between. The germline V gene has CDR1 SGHAT and CDR2 FQNNGV. The CDR3 is made up of 12 amino acids. The CDR3 loop reads CASRNMNTEAFF. CDR3 bases: TGTGCCAGCAGAAACATGAACACTGAAGCTTTCTTT.

V usage is TRBV7-9 and J usage is TRBJ2-1, with D hard to call. V was cut by 4 bases and J by 1 base, with 14 bases left in between. The CDR3 extends over 16 amino acids. CDR1 and CDR2 (germline): SEHNR, FQNEAQ (reference sequence). CDR3 sequence (DNA): TGTGCCAGCAGCTCCCTTCTGGACGGATCCTACAATGAGCAGTTCTTC. It is translated as CASSSLLDGSYNEQFF.

The CDR3 DNA follows: TGTGCCAGCAGCTTACGGCAGGGAGGTGGGGCCAACGTCCTGACTTTC. Translation gives CASSLRQGGGANVLTF. The chain uses TRBV7-3 and TRBJ2-6; a weak D match, TRBD2 (6 bases). Germline V gene lookup returns CDR1 SGHTA and CDR2 FQGTGA. This CDR3 is 16 amino acids long. V gave up 2 bases and J gave up 3 bases, with 11 bases separating them.

Only one count was recorded for this clone. V usage is TRBV5-5 and J usage is TRBJ2-3; tentatively, D is TRBD1 (6 bases). Trimming cost V 4 bases and J 0 bases, with 12 bases left between them. The CDR3 extends over 15 amino acids. From germline, CDR1 is SGHKS and CDR2 YYEKEE (reference sequence). The CDR3 reads CASSAGQLSTDTQYF. The CDR3 nucleotides are TGTGCCAGCAGCGCCGGACAGCTAAGCACAGATACGCAGTATTTT. Complete variable domain (other parts from reference TRBV5-5 and TRBJ2-3): DAGVTQSPTHLIKTRGQQVTLRCSPISGHKSVSWYQQVLGQGPQFIFQYYEKEERGRGNFPDRFSARQFPNYSSELNVNALLLGDSALYLCASSAGQLSTDTQYFGPGTRLTVL.

The chain couples TRBV14 to TRBJ1-1; D remains unclear. There are 13 residues in the CDR3. Germline loops: CDR1 SGHDN, CDR2 FVKESK. Deletions cut 6 bases from V and 6 bases from J, with 14 bases between. The CDR3 protein is CASRRGGRSEAFF. The CDR3 DNA reads TGTGCCAGCAGACGGGGAGGGAGGTCTGAAGCTTTCTTT.

The CDR3 region has the DNA TGTGCCAGCAGTACGGATTTTAGGGGGGCCCAGCATTTT. Encoded protein: CASSTDFRGAQHF. The chain couples TRBV6-5 to TRBJ1-5, with D possibly matching TRBD1 (6 bases). V was cut by 5 bases and J by 11 bases, with 16 bases left in between. The germline V gene encodes CDR1 MNHEY and CDR2 SVGAGI. The CDR3 covers 13 residues.

The chain combines TRBV6-1 with TRBJ2-5, with D perhaps matching TRBD1 or TRBD2 (5 bases each). V was trimmed by 4 bases and J by 5 bases, leaving 14 bases between them. The germline V gene encodes CDR1 MNHNS and CDR2 SASEGT. This CDR3 is 14 amino acids long. Written as DNA, the CDR3 is TGTGCCAGCAGTGCTGGGGGAGCGGAGGAGACCCAGTACTTC. Translating gives CASSAGGAEETQYF.

This chain joins TRBV6-6 and TRBJ2-1; 9 bases are shared with TRBD2. The CDR3 is 14 residues long. Germline assignment: CDR1 MNHNY and CDR2 SVGAGI (reference sequence). V lost 10 bases to trimming and J lost 4 bases; unmatched junction nucleotides: 8. The CDR3 spells CATAGGFPYNEQFF. CDR3 DNA: TGTGCCACAGCGGGGGGTTTTCCTTACAATGAGCAGTTCTTC.

This clone is a singleton in its sample. The V gene is TRBV28, the J gene TRBJ1-1, with D perhaps TRBD1 (6 bases). Germline assignment: CDR1 MDHEN and CDR2 SYDVKM. V was trimmed by 5 bases and J by 2 bases, leaving 15 bases between them. The CDR3 runs to 15 residues. Written as DNA, the CDR3 is TGTGCCAGCAGTCCACAGGGAAAACCCAACACTGAAGCTTTCTTT. Amino acid sequence: CASSPQGKPNTEAFF. Supplemented by reference TRBV28 and TRBJ1-1, the full variable domain reads DVKVTQSSRYLVKRTGEKVFLECVQDMDHENMFWYRQDPGLGLRLIYFSYDVKMKEKGDIPEGYSVSREKKERFSLILESASTNQTSMYLCASSPQGKPNTEAFFGQGTRLTVV.

This chain uses TRBV9 with TRBJ1-2, with 8 bases aligning to TRBD1. The CDR3 totals 14 residues. V dropped 4 bases and J dropped 8; count of bases not matched to a gene: 10. CDR1 is SGDLS and CDR2 is YYNGEE in the germline V gene. The CDR3 here is CASSLETGAGGYTF. DNA of the CDR3: TGTGCCAGCAGCCTCGAGACAGGGGCTGGAGGCTACACCTTC.

J is TRBJ2-5 and V is TRBV6-1, with D perhaps matching TRBD1 (7 bases). V lost 8 bases, J lost 0 bases, and 13 bases lay in between. The CDR3 spans 14 residues. Germline V lookup: CDR1 MNHNS, CDR2 SASEGT. In nucleotides, the CDR3 is TGTGCCAGCCGGCGGGGACAGTACCAAGAGACCCAGTACTTC. It yields the protein CASRRGQYQETQYF.

The chain joins TRBV11-3 to TRBJ2-2; 11 nucleotides align to TRBD2. Unmatched junction bases numbered 4, after V lost 3 bases and J lost 1 base. The germline V gene encodes CDR1 SGHNT and CDR2 YENEEA. The CDR3 is made up of 17 amino acids. The CDR3 DNA sequence: TGTGCCAGCAGCTTCCCGACTAGCGGGGAGAACACCGGGGAGCTGTTTTTT. Protein sequence: CASSFPTSGENTGELFF.

CDR3 coding DNA: TGTGCCAGCAGCGAGGCGGGACAAGAGACCCAGTACTTC. As protein: CASSEAGQETQYF. The chain carries TRBV11-3 and TRBJ2-5, with D maybe TRBD2 (6 bases). Germline CDR1 reads SGHNT; CDR2 reads YENEEA. Deletions cut 5 bases from V and 2 bases from J, with 9 bases between. The CDR3 contains 13 residues.

The chain uses TRBV5-1 and TRBJ1-1; a weak D match, TRBD1 (5 bases). Trimming took 2 bases from V and 5 from J, leaving 7 bases between them. Germline CDR1 and CDR2: SGHRS and YFSETQ. CDR3 length: 12 amino acids. CDR3 residues: CASSFGGTEAFF. DNA of the CDR3: TGCGCCAGCAGCTTTGGGGGGACTGAAGCTTTCTTT. The variable domain in full, with the rest retrieved from reference TRBV5-1 and TRBJ1-1, is KAGVTQTPRYLIKTRGQQVTLSCSPISGHRSVSWYQQTPGQGLQFLFEYFSETQRNKGNFPGRFSGRQFSNSRSEMNVSTLELGDSALYLCASSFGGTEAFFGQGTRLTVV.

The V call is TRBV18, the J call TRBJ1-2, with D unresolved. The CDR3 runs 13 residues. V was cut by 5 bases and J by 8 bases, with 15 bases left in between. Per the germline V gene, CDR1 is KGHSH and CDR2 is LQKENI. The CDR3 DNA is TGTGCCAGCTCATCCCCGAACCTGGGAGGCTACACCTTC. Amino acid sequence: CASSSPNLGGYTF. The full variable domain, completed using reference TRBV18 and TRBJ1-2, is NAGVMQNPRHLVRRRGQEARLRCSPMKGHSHVYWYRQLPEEGLKFMVYLQKENIIDESGMPKERFSAEFPKEGPSILRIQQVVRGDSAAYFCASSSPNLGGYTFGSGTRLTVV.

The chain uses TRBV6-6 and TRBJ2-2; maybe TRBD2 (5 bases). Deletions cut 11 bases from V and 3 bases from J, with 7 bases between. CDR3 length equals 11 residues. Germline CDR1 MNHNY, CDR2 SVGAGI (reference sequence). The CDR3 here is CAHGDTGELFF. The CDR3 DNA is TGTGCCCACGGGGACACCGGGGAGCTGTTTTTT.

V and J are TRBV11-3 and TRBJ2-5; TRBD1 matches 8 bases. This CDR3 spans 14 amino acids. Germline V lookup: CDR1 SGHNT, CDR2 YENEEA. The J segment lost 5 bases and the V segment lost 5 bases, leaving 7 bases of the junction unmatched. The CDR3: CASSLTGADETQYF. The CDR3 DNA is TGTGCCAGCAGCCTGACAGGGGCGGATGAGACCCAGTACTTC.

This sequence joins TRBV30 and TRBJ1-5, with TRBD1 as a possible D gene (5 bases). Trimming stripped 0 bases from V and 0 bases from J, with 9 bases between. The CDR3 contains 15 residues. Per the germline V gene, CDR1 is GTSNPN and CDR2 is SVGIG (reference sequence). The chain's CDR3 is CAWSVGGSSNQPQHF. CDR3 nucleotides: TGTGCCTGGAGTGTGGGGGGTAGTAGCAATCAGCCCCAGCATTTT.

The rearrangement joins TRBV5-1 to TRBJ1-1; a weak D match, TRBD1 (5 bases). V lost 3 bases and J 1 base, leaving 13 bases between the germline ends. The CDR3 runs to 15 residues. Germline CDR1 and CDR2: SGHRS and YFSETQ. This CDR3 is CASSSLWGENTEAFF. The CDR3 bases are TGCGCCAGCAGCTCTTTGTGGGGCGAGAACACTGAAGCTTTCTTT.

This rearrangement joins TRBV7-9 to TRBJ2-1; TRBD1 might be the D (5 bases). This CDR3 comprises 14 residues. Trimming took 1 base from V and 8 from J, leaving 12 bases between them. CDR1 and CDR2 (germline): SEHNR, FQNEAQ (reference sequence). The CDR3 DNA reads as TGTGCCAGCAGCTTAGGGGTTCCAGGGTATGAGCAGTTCTTC. This encodes CASSLGVPGYEQFF. The whole variable domain, remainder taken from reference TRBV7-9 and TRBJ2-1, is DTGVSQNPRHKITKRGQNVTFRCDPISEHNRLYWYRQTLGQGPEFLTYFQNEAQLEKSRLLSDRFSAERPKGSFSTLEIQRTEQGDSAMYLCASSLGVPGYEQFFGPGTRLTVL.

This clone showed up just once. DNA of the CDR3: TGTGCCAGCAGTGGGTTCCCCCAGTACGAGCAGTACTTC. Translated, it gives CASSGFPQYEQYF. The chain couples TRBV28 to TRBJ2-7, with D unresolved. The CDR3 extends over 13 amino acids. The V gene lost 5 bases and the J gene lost 4 bases, with 12 bases spanning the gap. Per germline, CDR1 MDHEN and CDR2 SYDVKM.

V is TRBV19 and J is TRBJ2-1; perhaps TRBD1 as D (5 bases). CDR3 length: 16 residues. The V gene's germline CDR1 is LNHDA and CDR2 SQIVND (reference sequence). With 1 base removed from V and 4 bases from J, the gap between germline ends came to 14 bases. The CDR3 bases are TGTGCCAGTAGTATAGGGGTTAGAGGACATTACAATGAGCAGTTCTTC. Translating it yields CASSIGVRGHYNEQFF.

A single count supports this clone. The CDR3 DNA is TGTGCCATCAGTGAACCAGAGGATTATGGCTACACCTTC. Protein: CAISEPEDYGYTF. This chain links TRBV10-3 with TRBJ1-2, with D unresolved. V lost 3 bases to trimming and J lost 5 bases, with 10 bases between them. The CDR3 sequence is 13 residues long. The germline V gene has CDR1 ENHRY and CDR2 SYGVKD.

The CDR3 here is CASSMDPGVYEQYF. CDR3 DNA: TGTGCCAGCAGTATGGACCCGGGAGTCTACGAGCAGTACTTC. The chain is built from TRBV6-1 and TRBJ2-7; weak D call: TRBD2 (6 bases). CDR1 and CDR2 from the germline V gene are MNHNS and SASEGT. The CDR3 consists of 14 residues. The ends were cut back, 5 bases at V and 3 bases at J, with 14 bases in the middle.

The rearrangement uses TRBV9 and TRBJ2-1; either TRBD1 or TRBD2 may fit D (5 bases each). Germline V gene lookup returns CDR1 SGDLS and CDR2 YYNGEE. This CDR3 contains 13 residues. With 4 bases removed from V and 7 bases from J, the gap between germline ends came to 12 bases. CDR3 sequence reads: CASSRGDVNEQFF. The CDR3 DNA sequence: TGTGCCAGCAGCCGAGGGGACGTGAATGAGCAGTTCTTC.

CDR3 coding DNA: TGCGCCAGCAGCTTGGGAGGGGGAACCACTGAAGCTTTCTTT. Translation: CASSLGGGTTEAFF. The chain combines TRBV5-1 with TRBJ1-1; possibly TRBD1 for D (6 bases). V was cut by 0 bases and J by 4 bases, with 10 bases left in between. CDR1 is SGHRS, CDR2 YFSETQ, per germline. The CDR3 sequence is 14 residues long.

This clone was found a few times. The V gene is TRBV30, the J gene TRBJ2-1; 10 bases are shared with TRBD2. V gave up 1 base and J gave up 7 bases; unmatched junction bases: 4. The CDR3 has 14 amino acids. Germline-derived CDR1 and CDR2 are GTSNPN and SVGIG (reference sequence). CDR3 in amino acids: CAWSGAGGRNEQFF. The CDR3 DNA sequence: TGTGCCTGGAGTGGAGCGGGAGGGAGGAATGAGCAGTTCTTC.

This clone was detected a few times. The chain employs TRBV27 and TRBJ2-6, with D uncertain. The CDR3 length is 14 residues. Germline CDR1 MNHEY, CDR2 SMNVEV (reference sequence). V was trimmed by 3 bases and J by 0 bases, leaving 3 bases between them. CDR3 bases: TGTGCCAGCAGTTTTTACTCTGGGGCCAACGTCCTGACTTTC. Amino acids: CASSFYSGANVLTF.

The table lists this clone with a few counts. The chain recombines TRBV2 with TRBJ2-2; maybe TRBD1 (6 bases). CDR1 and CDR2 from the germline V gene are SNHLY and FYNNEI. V lost 7 bases and J 7 bases, leaving 7 bases between the germline ends. This CDR3 region has 11 residues. The chain's CDR3 is CASKGDGELFF. For the CDR3, the DNA is TGTGCCAGCAAGGGGGACGGGGAGCTGTTTTTT.

The chain combines TRBV5-1 with TRBJ2-2; no definite D call. V lost 4 bases and J 0 bases, leaving 13 bases between the germline ends. The CDR3 has 16 residues. Germline-derived CDR1 and CDR2 are SGHRS and YFSETQ. CDR3 DNA: TGCGCCAGCAGCCCGACAACTATTACGAACACCGGGGAGCTGTTTTTT. Translated: CASSPTTITNTGELFF.

The chain recombines TRBV2 with TRBJ1-1; D is ambiguous. Trimming cost V 7 bases and J 10 bases, with 13 bases left between them. The germline V gene has CDR1 SNHLY and CDR2 FYNNEI. The CDR3 runs to 11 residues. CDR3 in DNA: TGTGCCAGCAATCTCGCGGGGTCAGCTTTCTTT. Its protein is CASNLAGSAFF. Together with reference TRBV2 and TRBJ1-1, the CDR3 gives the full variable domain: EPEVTQTPSHQVTQMGQEVILRCVPISNHLYFYWYRQILGQKVEFLVSFYNNEISEKSEIFDDQFSVERPDGSNFTLKIRSTKLEDSAMYFCASNLAGSAFFGQGTRLTVV.

This clone was found once. The V and J genes are TRBV6-5 and TRBJ1-1; possibly TRBD1 for D (5 bases). The germline V gene has CDR1 MNHEY and CDR2 SVGAGI. The CDR3 length is 14 residues. The V end was cut by 5 bases, the J end by 10 bases, with 20 bases between. The CDR3 reads CASSTGEGHVGAFF. CDR3 DNA: TGTGCCAGCAGTACTGGGGAGGGGCACGTCGGAGCTTTCTTT.